This T cell receptor (beta chain) was recovered during a study of cytomegalovirus exposure and HLA in healthy donors. With regard to this clone: The antigen is unknown.

The CDR3 has 12 amino acids. The germline V gene has CDR1 SEHNR and CDR2 FQNEAQ (reference sequence). V lost 5 bases to trimming and J lost 11 bases, with 15 bases between them. When sampled, the donors appeared nominally healthy, though they likely had unrecorded immune exposures. Broader study findings: TCR beta V segments were, for the most part, productive about 87% or about 30% of the time in an earlier analysis.

The primer mix had 60 Vbeta and 13 Jbeta primers. Data came from immunoSEQ multiplex PCR; TCRdb stores just in-frame clones and leaves some out. The sample lists about 120,000 clones, 55% to 65% occurring once. The chain couples TRBV7-9 to TRBJ1-1; D is unresolved. The origin of this receptor is a woman aged 40 to 50 in good health and CMV-seropositive. The sequencing input was PBMCs. The CDR3 DNA follows: TGTGCCAGCAGCCGGCCCGGCGGCGGTGCTTTCTTT. This encodes CASSRPGGGAFF.